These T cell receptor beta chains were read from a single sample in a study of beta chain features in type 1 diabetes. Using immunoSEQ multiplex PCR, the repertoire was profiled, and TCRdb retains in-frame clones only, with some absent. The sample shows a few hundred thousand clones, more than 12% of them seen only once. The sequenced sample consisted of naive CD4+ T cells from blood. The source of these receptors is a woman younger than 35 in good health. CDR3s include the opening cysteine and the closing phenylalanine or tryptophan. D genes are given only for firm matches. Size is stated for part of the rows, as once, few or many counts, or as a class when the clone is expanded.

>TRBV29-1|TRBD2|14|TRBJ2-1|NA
CSVLRLAGPNEQFF
TGCAGCGTTCTTAGACTAGCGGGGCCAAATGAGCAGTTCTTC
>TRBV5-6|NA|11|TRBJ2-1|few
CASSRVNEQFF
TGTGCCAGCAGTCGGGTGAATGAGCAGTTCTTC
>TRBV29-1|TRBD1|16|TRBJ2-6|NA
CSAADREDSGANVLTF
TGCAGCGCTGCAGACAGGGAAGACTCTGGGGCCAACGTCCTGACTTTC
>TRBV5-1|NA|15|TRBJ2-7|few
CASSLASASQGEQYF
TGCGCCAGCAGCTTGGCCTCGGCTTCCCAGGGCGAGCAGTACTTC
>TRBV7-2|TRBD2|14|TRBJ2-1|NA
CASSSPGLAGEQFF
TGTGCCAGCAGCTCACCGGGACTAGCGGGAGAGCAGTTCTTC
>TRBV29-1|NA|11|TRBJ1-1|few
CSVNTNTEAFF
TGCAGCGTTAATACTAACACTGAAGCTTTCTTT
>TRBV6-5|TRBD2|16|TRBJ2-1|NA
CASSSLLAGGGNEQFF
TGTGCCAGCAGTTCCTTACTAGCGGGAGGTGGAAATGAGCAGTTCTTC
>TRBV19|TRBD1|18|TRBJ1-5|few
CASISAGTGGGSNQPQHF
TGTGCCAGTATCTCGGCCGGGACAGGGGGAGGCAGCAATCAGCCCCAGCATTTT
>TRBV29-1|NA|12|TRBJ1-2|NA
CSVVWGLSGYTF
TGCAGCGTTGTGTGGGGGCTAAGCGGCTACACCTTC
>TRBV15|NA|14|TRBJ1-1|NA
CATSRAGQITEAFF
TGTGCCACCAGCAGAGCTGGGCAGATCACTGAAGCTTTCTTT
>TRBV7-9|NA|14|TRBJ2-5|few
CASSSTPRGETQYF
TGTGCCAGCAGCTCGACTCCCCGCGGGGAGACCCAGTACTTC
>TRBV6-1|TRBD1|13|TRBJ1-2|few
CASRDGQGNGYTF
TGTGCCAGCAGGGATGGACAGGGGAACGGCTACACCTTC
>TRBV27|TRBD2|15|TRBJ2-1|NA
CASRAGGPSYNEQFF
TGTGCCAGCAGGGCGGGAGGGCCATCCTACAATGAGCAGTTCTTC
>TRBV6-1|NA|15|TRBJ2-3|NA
CASSLGTRFTDTQYF
TGTGCCAGCAGTCTCGGGACAAGATTCACAGATACGCAGTATTTT
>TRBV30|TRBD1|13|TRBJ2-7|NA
CAWRRTGTYEQYF
TGTGCCTGGAGGAGGACAGGGACCTACGAGCAGTACTTC
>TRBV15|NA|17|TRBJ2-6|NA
CATSRAVQSSGANVLTF
TGTGCCACCAGCAGAGCGGTACAGAGCTCTGGGGCCAACGTCCTGACTTTC
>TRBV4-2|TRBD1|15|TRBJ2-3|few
CASSSRQGSTDTQYF
TGTGCCAGCAGCTCTAGACAGGGGAGCACAGATACGCAGTATTTT
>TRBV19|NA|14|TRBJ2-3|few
CASSLGPVLDTQYF
TGTGCCAGTAGTCTTGGGCCCGTCCTGGATACGCAGTATTTT
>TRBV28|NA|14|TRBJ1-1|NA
CASTPGTPNTEAFF
TGTGCCAGCACTCCCGGGACACCGAACACTGAAGCTTTCTTT
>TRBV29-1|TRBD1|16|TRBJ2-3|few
CSLFGTGTPSTDTQYF
TGCAGCCTCTTTGGGACAGGTACTCCTAGCACAGATACGCAGTATTTT
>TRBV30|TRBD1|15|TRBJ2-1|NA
CAWRKTGTGNNEQFF
TGTGCCTGGAGGAAAACCGGGACAGGAAACAATGAGCAGTTCTTC
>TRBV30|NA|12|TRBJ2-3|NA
CAWSRGWDTQYF
TGTGCCTGGAGTCGAGGGTGGGATACGCAGTATTTT
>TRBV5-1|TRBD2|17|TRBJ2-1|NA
CASSFVPSGRAVNEQFF
TGCGCCAGCAGCTTTGTCCCGTCGGGGAGGGCTGTAAATGAGCAGTTCTTC
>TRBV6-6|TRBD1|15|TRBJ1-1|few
CASSYLQGANTEAFF
TGTGCCAGCAGTTATTTACAGGGGGCGAATACTGAAGCTTTCTTT
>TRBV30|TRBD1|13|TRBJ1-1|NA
CAWTSDRVTEAFF
TGTGCCTGGACCTCGGACAGGGTTACTGAAGCTTTCTTT
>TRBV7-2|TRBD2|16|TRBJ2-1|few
CASSTVAGVVYNEQFF
TGTGCCAGCAGCACAGTAGCGGGAGTAGTTTACAATGAGCAGTTCTTC
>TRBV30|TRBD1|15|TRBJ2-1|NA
CAWSRRDRGTHEQFF
TGTGCCTGGAGTCGCCGGGACAGGGGAACTCATGAGCAGTTCTTC
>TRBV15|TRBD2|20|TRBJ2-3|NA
CATSRDPRPTSGPSTDTQYF
TGTGCCACCAGCAGAGACCCTCGACCCACTAGCGGACCTAGCACAGATACGCAGTATTTT
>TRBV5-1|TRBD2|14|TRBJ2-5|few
CASSFWAGGETQYF
TGCGCCAGCAGCTTCTGGGCGGGAGGAGAGACCCAGTACTTC
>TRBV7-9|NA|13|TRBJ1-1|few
CAGAPNLNTEAFF
TGTGCCGGGGCCCCAAACTTGAACACTGAAGCTTTCTTT
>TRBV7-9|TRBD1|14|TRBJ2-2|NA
CASPGQGITGELFF
TGTGCCAGCCCGGGACAGGGCATCACCGGGGAGCTGTTTTTT
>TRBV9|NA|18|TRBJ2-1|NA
CASSVYCGEGSSYNEQFF
TGTGCCAGCAGCGTATATTGCGGGGAAGGGAGCTCCTACAATGAGCAGTTCTTC
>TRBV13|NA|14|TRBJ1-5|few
CASRRRGGPVAQHF
TGTGCCAGCCGCCGTCGGGGTGGACCGGTGGCCCAGCATTTT
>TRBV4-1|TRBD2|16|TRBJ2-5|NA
CASSQPLAGVTETQYF
TGCGCCAGCAGCCAACCCCTAGCGGGAGTGACGGAGACCCAGTACTTC
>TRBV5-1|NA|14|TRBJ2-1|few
CASSPGLLGNEQFF
TGCGCCAGCAGCCCGGGACTGTTGGGGAATGAGCAGTTCTTC
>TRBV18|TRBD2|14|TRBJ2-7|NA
CASSPRLAGYEQYF
TGTGCCAGCTCACCCCGACTAGCGGGCTACGAGCAGTACTTC
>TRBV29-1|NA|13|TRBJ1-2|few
CSVSQGNAHGYTF
TGCAGCGTGTCTCAGGGGAACGCTCATGGCTACACCTTC
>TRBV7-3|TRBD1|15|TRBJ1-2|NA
CASSATQGGTKGYTF
TGTGCCAGCAGCGCAACCCAGGGGGGAACGAAAGGCTACACCTTC
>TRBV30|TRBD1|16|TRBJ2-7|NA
CAWSHTRGQGPYEQYF
TGTGCCTGGAGTCATACCAGGGGACAGGGACCTTACGAGCAGTACTTC
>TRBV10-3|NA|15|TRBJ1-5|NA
CAISESPGSNQPQHF
TGTGCCATCAGTGAGTCTCCGGGTAGCAATCAGCCCCAGCATTTT
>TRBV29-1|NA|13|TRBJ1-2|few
CSVEELASNGYTF
TGCAGCGTTGAGGAGTTAGCCTCTAATGGCTACACCTTC
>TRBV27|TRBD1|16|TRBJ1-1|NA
CASSVPQGQGIAEAFF
TGTGCCAGCAGTGTCCCCCAGGGACAGGGAATAGCTGAAGCTTTCTTT
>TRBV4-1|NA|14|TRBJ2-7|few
CASSHAGPLNEQYF
TGCGCCAGCAGCCACGCAGGGCCCTTAAACGAGCAGTACTTC
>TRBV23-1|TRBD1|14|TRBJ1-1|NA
CASSPEEGAGGAFF
TGCGCCAGCAGTCCCGAGGAGGGGGCCGGGGGAGCTTTCTTT
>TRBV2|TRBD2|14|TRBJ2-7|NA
CASSLGLADYEQYF
TGTGCCAGCAGCTTGGGACTAGCGGATTACGAGCAGTACTTC
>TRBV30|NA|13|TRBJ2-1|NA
CAWSQDTYNEQFF
TGTGCCTGGAGTCAGGACACGTACAATGAGCAGTTCTTC
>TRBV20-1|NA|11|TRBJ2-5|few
CSASIGETQYF
TGCAGTGCTAGCATCGGAGAGACCCAGTACTTC
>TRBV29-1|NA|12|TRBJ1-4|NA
CSVAGGDEKLFF
TGCAGCGTTGCAGGAGGCGATGAAAAACTGTTTTTT
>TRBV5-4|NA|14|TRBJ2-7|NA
CASSFMSGFGEQYF
TGTGCCAGCAGCTTCATGTCAGGGTTTGGTGAGCAGTACTTC
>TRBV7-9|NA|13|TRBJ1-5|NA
CASSLYQNQPQHF
TGTGCCAGCAGCCTCTACCAAAATCAGCCCCAGCATTTT
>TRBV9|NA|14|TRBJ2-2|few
CASSVVPGHGELFF
TGTGCCAGCAGCGTAGTACCTGGGCACGGGGAGCTGTTTTTT
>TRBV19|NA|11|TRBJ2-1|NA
CASSNRVEQFF
TGTGCCAGTAGTAACAGGGTTGAGCAGTTCTTC
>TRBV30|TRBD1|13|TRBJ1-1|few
CAWRTGGPPEAFF
TGTGCCTGGAGGACAGGGGGCCCCCCTGAAGCTTTCTTT
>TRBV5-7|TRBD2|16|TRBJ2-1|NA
CASSWEGLSCDNEQFF
TGTGCCAGCAGCTGGGAGGGACTAAGTTGTGACAATGAGCAGTTCTTC
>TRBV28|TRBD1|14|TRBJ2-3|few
CASSSGQGTDTQYF
TGTGCCAGCAGTTCGGGACAGGGCACAGATACGCAGTATTTT
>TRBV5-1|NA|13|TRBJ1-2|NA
CASSLEGNYGYTF
TGCGCCAGCAGCTTGGAGGGGAACTATGGCTACACCTTC